The 20 T cell receptor beta chains in this list originate from one sample, sequenced in a study of regulatory T cells in long-lasting Graves disease. For TCR beta, libraries came from iRepertoire HTBI primers and Arm-PCR of CDR3 regions. MiXCR, run by TCRdb on the multiplex PCR reads, gives a single entry per CDR3 protein. The repertoire has a few hundred thousand distinct CDR3 sequences, 20% to 25% of them found once; the top ten carry roughly 26%. Time point noted: persistent/refractory GD, antithyroid drugs over 5 years with positive TRAb. PBMC-extracted RNA yielded the TCR library. Sequencing was performed on peripheral blood mononuclear cells (PBMCs), taken when the disease was refractory, from a patient treated with antithyroid drugs. Receptors were obtained from a female donor with Graves disease.

This clonotype was picked up many times. The chain is built from TRBV20-1 and TRBJ1-5; tentative D call: TRBD1 (5 bases). There are 17 residues in the CDR3. Germline V gene sequence: CDR1 DFQATT, CDR2 SNEGSKA (reference sequence). Trimming took 0 bases from V and 0 from J, leaving 15 bases between them. The CDR3, as DNA: TGCAGTGCTAGAGAACGAGGACGGACATATAGCAATCAGCCCCAGCATTTT. This sequence encodes CSARERGRTYSNQPQHF.

Of note for this clonotype: Lacking the conserved final phenylalanine or tryptophan, this CDR3 likely reflects a read error. This CDR3 reads CATSRLTVGEQFL. CDR3 nucleotides: TGTGCCACCAGCAGACTCACAGTGGGTGAGCAGTTCCTC. The genes are TRBV15 and TRBJ2-1, with D unresolved. Germline assignment: CDR1 LNHNV and CDR2 YYDKDF (reference sequence). The CDR3 spans 13 residues. Trimming shortened V by 2 bases and J by 9 bases, and 11 bases separated the two germline ends.

This clonotype has a handful of counts. The chain links TRBV19 to TRBJ1-2, with TRBD1 as a possible D gene (6 bases). V was clipped by 0 bases and J by 7 bases, with 18 bases between them. This CDR3 is 16 amino acids long. CDR1 and CDR2 from the germline V gene are LNHDA and SQIVND (reference sequence). DNA for the CDR3: TGTGCCAGTAGTATAGATGGGGGGGCCTACGTCCGTGGCTACACCTTC. Protein product: CASSIDGGAYVRGYTF.

This clonotype turned up a few times. The chain has TRBV10-3 and TRBJ1-1, with D possibly TRBD1 on 6 matching bases. CDR3 length: 15 amino acids. Germline V gene data show CDR1 as ENHRY and CDR2 as SYGVKD. V lost 6 bases, J lost 1 base, and 15 bases lay in between. The CDR3 protein is CAISLQGSENTEAFF. The CDR3, as DNA: TGTGCCATCAGCTTACAGGGAAGTGAGAACACTGAAGCTTTCTTT.

This clonotype has only a few counts. This chain uses TRBV29-1 with TRBJ1-2, with 11 positions matching TRBD1. The CDR3 is 15 amino acids. The trim removed 6 bases at V and 8 bases at J, leaving 14 bases unmatched. CDR1 SQVTM and CDR2 ANQGSEA come from the germline V gene. The CDR3 DNA reads as TGCAGCGTCTGGACCGGACAGGGGGCGTTTTCCGGCTACACCTTC. Protein: CSVWTGQGAFSGYTF. Combining the CDR3 with reference TRBV29-1 and TRBJ1-2 gives the whole variable domain SAVISQKPSRDICQRGTSLTIQCQVDSQVTMMFWYRQQPGQSLTLIATANQGSEATYESGFVIDKFPISRPNLTFSTLTVSNMSPEDSSIYLCSVWTGQGAFSGYTFGSGTRLTVV.

This clonotype came up a few times. The gene calls are TRBV20-1 and TRBJ2-7; no clear D gene. Germline lookup yields CDR1 DFQATT and CDR2 SNEGSKA (reference sequence). The V end lost 5 bases, the J end lost 1 base, and 6 bases lay between the germline ends. The CDR3 runs 11 residues. The CDR3 loop is CSAPRSYEQYF. The CDR3 DNA sequence: TGCAGTGCTCCCCGTTCCTACGAGCAGTACTTC.

In this sample, this clonotype turned up many times. The chain combines TRBV5-5 with TRBJ2-5; TRBD1 matches at 10 bases. Trimming removed 4 bases from V and 3 bases from J; junction bases left unmatched: 15. The V gene's germline CDR1 is SGHKS and CDR2 YYEKEE (reference sequence). The CDR3 contains 18 residues. The CDR3 is CASSLNWGTGAKEETQYF. The CDR3 nucleotides read TGTGCCAGCAGCCTCAATTGGGGGACAGGGGCGAAGGAAGAGACCCAGTACTTC.

This clonotype was seen a few times. The chain joins TRBV20-1 to TRBJ2-7, with 11 bases matching TRBD2. The CDR3 runs to 14 residues. Unmatched junction bases numbered 3, after V lost 3 bases and J lost 2 bases. Germline CDR1 and CDR2: DFQATT and SNEGSKA (reference sequence). CDR3 in amino acids: CSARLTSGTYEQYF. The CDR3 DNA follows: TGCAGTGCTAGGTTGACTAGCGGGACCTACGAGCAGTACTTC.

This sequence joins TRBV18 and TRBJ1-5, with D possibly TRBD1 on 5 matching bases. CDR1 is KGHSH, CDR2 LQKENI, per germline. This CDR3 comprises 15 residues. Trimming took 2 bases from V and 4 from J, leaving 12 bases between them. The CDR3 DNA sequence: TGTGCCAGCTCACCAAATTGGGGGGAAAATCAGCCCCAGCATTTT. It encodes CASSPNWGENQPQHF.

J is TRBJ2-5 and V is TRBV19; no firm D call. The germline V and J ends were trimmed by 3 bases and 5 bases, with 19 bases remaining between them. Germline assignment: CDR1 LNHDA and CDR2 SQIVND (reference sequence). The CDR3 is made up of 16 amino acids. CDR3 in amino acids: CASSMGRMKFLETQYF. The CDR3 DNA follows: TGTGCCAGTAGTATGGGCCGGATGAAGTTTCTGGAGACCCAGTACTTC.

This clonotype was seen a few times. V gene TRBV5-1 combines with J gene TRBJ2-7, with 8 bases identical to TRBD1. The length of the CDR3 is 15 residues. Germline assignment: CDR1 SGHRS and CDR2 YFSETQ. The ends lost 0 bases at V and 4 bases at J; junction bases unmatched: 6. This CDR3 reads CASSLDPGQVYEQYF. The DNA of the CDR3 is TGCGCCAGCAGCTTGGACCCGGGACAGGTGTACGAGCAGTACTTC.

This clonotype was counted a few times. In nucleotides, the CDR3 is TGCAGCGCCGGACGGGACAGGGACCACGAGCAGTACTTC. This translates into CSAGRDRDHEQYF. The chain is built from TRBV29-1 and TRBJ2-7, with 9 bases fitting TRBD1. J gave up 5 bases and V 7 bases, and 9 bases lay outside the gene matches. Germline lookup yields CDR1 SQVTM and CDR2 ANQGSEA. This CDR3 is built from 13 residues.

This clonotype was seen just once. V usage is TRBV13 and J usage is TRBJ1-1; no reliable D call. The CDR3 length is 13 residues. V was clipped by 3 bases and J by 3 bases, with 8 bases between them. Germline V gives CDR1 PRHDT, CDR2 FYEKMQ (reference sequence). The DNA of the CDR3 is TGTGCCAGCAGCTTGGGTTTTGACACTGAAGCTTTCTTT. Translated, it gives CASSLGFDTEAFF.

This rearrangement joins TRBV19 to TRBJ1-5; D is ambiguous. With 1 base removed from V and 1 base from J, the gap between germline ends came to 8 bases. Germline assignment: CDR1 LNHDA and CDR2 SQIVND (reference sequence). The CDR3 covers 15 residues. As DNA, the CDR3 is TGTGCCAGTAGTATAGTCCATAGCAGCAATCAGCCCCAGCATTTT. Translated, it gives CASSIVHSSNQPQHF.

At least ten counts were recorded for this clonotype. The gene calls are TRBV6-5 and TRBJ2-7, with a tentative D call TRBD2 (5 bases). This CDR3 has 14 amino acids. Looked up from germline, CDR1 is MNHEY and CDR2 is SVGAGI. V was cut by 3 bases and J by 2 bases, with 11 bases left in between. In DNA, the CDR3 is TGTGCCAGCAGTTATAGCGTTAGGCCCTACGAGCAGTACTTC. It yields the protein CASSYSVRPYEQYF.

This clonotype has only a few counts. The genes are TRBV3-1 and TRBJ1-5; the D gene is possibly TRBD1 (5 bases). The CDR3 totals 15 residues. Trimming took off 0 bases at V and 2 bases at J, with 8 bases between the two ends. Germline lookup yields CDR1 LGHDT and CDR2 YNNKEL (reference sequence). The DNA for the CDR3 is TGTGCCAGCAGCCAAGATCTGGGGGGCAATCAGCCCCAGCATTTT. Its protein is CASSQDLGGNQPQHF.

This clonotype came up many times. The chain recombines TRBV12-3 or TRBV12-4 with TRBJ2-4; 11 nucleotides match TRBD2. CDR3 length: 15 residues. V lost 6 bases to trimming and J lost 5 bases; unmatched junction nucleotides: 6. DNA for the CDR3: TGTGCCAGCAGCCACGGACTAGCGGGTGAAAACATTCAGTACTTC. Protein sequence: CASSHGLAGENIQYF.

This clonotype was detected a few times. The chain employs TRBV6-1 and TRBJ2-2; 9 bases fit TRBD2. Germline values: CDR1 MNHNS, CDR2 SASEGT. The V and J ends lost 5 bases and 1 base, in that order; junction bases with no gene match: 8. The CDR3 length is 17 residues. CDR3 protein: CASSPGGLARNTGELFF. DNA for the CDR3: TGTGCCAGCAGTCCTGGAGGACTAGCGCGGAACACCGGGGAGCTGTTTTTT.

CDR3 nucleotide sequence: TGTGCCAGCAGTCCCCGAGGGTACTCCTACGAGCAGTACTTC. Amino acids: CASSPRGYSYEQYF. This chain connects TRBV6-1 to TRBJ2-7; the D gene is possibly TRBD2 (5 bases). Germline CDR1 MNHNS, CDR2 SASEGT. This CDR3 comprises 14 residues. V lost 5 bases and J 0 bases, leaving 11 bases between the germline ends.

The chain employs TRBV20-1 and TRBJ2-5; TRBD1 matches 12 bases. The CDR3 has 15 amino acids. From germline, CDR1 is DFQATT and CDR2 SNEGSKA (reference sequence). V lost 5 bases, J lost 4 bases, and 8 bases stayed unmatched. CDR3 nucleotides: TGCAGTGCTTGGCAGGGACAGGGGGCGGGAGAGACCCAGTACTTC. Translating gives CSAWQGQGAGETQYF.